The 16 T cell receptor beta chains reported below all come from one sample, sequenced in a study of blood T cell repertoires in COVID-19. Some clones are missing from TCRdb's copy, which holds only in-frame ones; the method was immunoSEQ multiplex PCR. The table has under 200,000 clones, approximately 90% seen once; the top ten hold about 2.3%. The material sequenced was peripheral blood. These receptors came from a man younger than 30 with acute or convalescent COVID-19.

This sequence joins TRBV15 and TRBJ1-2; D unclear. The CDR3 totals 12 residues. Germline V lookup: CDR1 LNHNV, CDR2 YYDKDF (reference sequence). The V end was cut by 0 bases, the J end by 4 bases, with 3 bases between. The CDR3 DNA reads as TGTGCCACCAGCAGAGACTCCTATGGCTACACCTTC. It is translated as CATSRDSYGYTF.

This chain joins TRBV7-2 and TRBJ1-6; D gene unclear. CDR1 and CDR2 from the germline V gene are SGHTA and FQGNSA. Trimming shortened V by 5 bases and J by 8 bases, and 13 bases separated the two germline ends. The CDR3 contains 14 residues. The CDR3 DNA reads TGTGCCAGCAGCGCTAACCCGGGAGATTCACCCCTCCACTTT. This sequence encodes CASSANPGDSPLHF.

The chain joins TRBV3-1 (or the pseudogene TRBV3-2) to TRBJ1-5; D is ambiguous. V lost 1 base, J lost 0 bases, and 7 bases lay in between. Germline assignment: CDR1 LGHDT and CDR2 YNNKEL (reference sequence). The CDR3 is 15 residues long. CDR3 nucleotide sequence: TGTGCCAGCAGCCAAGGGCAATATAGCAATCAGCCCCAGCATTTT. Amino acids: CASSQGQYSNQPQHF.

The chain is built from TRBV5-1 and TRBJ1-6; TRBD1 matches at 9 bases. The J segment lost 7 bases and the V segment lost 4 bases, leaving 6 bases of the junction unmatched. The CDR3 consists of 15 residues. Germline lookup yields CDR1 SGHRS and CDR2 YFSETQ. The CDR3 DNA is TGCGCCAGCAGCCCGACCGGGACAGGGAATTCACCCCTCCACTTT. Amino acids: CASSPTGTGNSPLHF.

The chain combines TRBV6-6 with TRBJ1-5, with D possibly being TRBD1 (5 bases). This CDR3 has 15 residues. V lost 1 base, J lost 2 bases, and 9 bases lay in between. CDR1 is MNHNY, CDR2 SVGAGI, per germline (reference sequence). The CDR3: CASSYFQGGNQPQHF. DNA for the CDR3: TGTGCCAGCAGTTACTTCCAGGGCGGCAATCAGCCCCAGCATTTT.

This clone was detected once. The CDR3 coding sequence is TGCAGCGTTGTGACAGTGACTGAAGCTTTCTTT. This codes for CSVVTVTEAFF. This sequence joins TRBV29-1 and TRBJ1-1, with D tentatively TRBD1 (5 bases). Trimming took 4 bases from V and 5 from J, leaving 8 bases between them. Germline values: CDR1 SQVTM, CDR2 ANQGSEA. This CDR3 spans 11 amino acids.

The chain recombines TRBV19 with TRBJ1-5; 7 nucleotides agree with TRBD1. Germline CDR1 is LNHDA and CDR2 is SQIVND (reference sequence). The CDR3 consists of 15 residues. The trim removed 0 bases at V and 5 bases at J, leaving 4 bases unmatched. CDR3 region: CASSIDPQGYQPQHF. In DNA, the CDR3 is TGTGCCAGTAGTATAGACCCACAGGGGTATCAGCCCCAGCATTTT.

The rearrangement joins TRBV27 to TRBJ1-2, with TRBD1 as a possible D gene (5 bases). V was trimmed by 5 bases and J by 8 bases, leaving 18 bases between them. This CDR3 contains 14 residues. The germline gives CDR1 MNHEY, CDR2 SMNVEV (reference sequence). CDR3 residues: CASSPYSRAGGYTF. For the CDR3, the DNA is TGTGCCAGCAGTCCCTACTCCAGGGCGGGGGGCTACACCTTC.

Regarding this clone: The sample has other DNA sequences that encode this CDR3 too. The chain combines TRBV5-6 with TRBJ1-4; D unresolved. CDR1 is SGHDT and CDR2 is YYEEEE in the germline V gene. V lost 6 bases, J lost 5 bases, and 8 bases lay in between. The CDR3 runs to 12 residues. The CDR3: CASTRGNEKLFF. CDR3 nucleotide sequence: TGTGCCAGCACCCGGGGAAATGAAAAACTGTTTTTT.

This clone has just one count. This chain links TRBV5-1 with TRBJ2-3; no reliable D call. Germline lookup yields CDR1 SGHRS and CDR2 YFSETQ. Between the trimmed V and J ends, which lost 4 bases and 4 bases, there was a span of 31 bases. There are 20 residues in the CDR3. The CDR3 nucleotides read TGCGCCAGCAGCGCCGAGTACTTTCTAGAGAAACGGAGTACATCAGATACGCAGTATTTT. It codes for CASSAEYFLEKRSTSDTQYF.

As to this clone: The DNA is omitted, as the CDR3 cannot be located on it reliably, and the CDR3 follows TCRdb's listing. This chain connects TRBV6-5 to TRBJ1-1; the table's TRBD1 call for D was not verified on the DNA. Looked up from germline, CDR1 is MNHEY and CDR2 is SVGAGI. The CDR3 spans 15 residues, counting both ends. The CDR3 reads CASSSSGQPNTEAFF.

The chain carries TRBV24-1 and TRBJ1-2, with D perhaps TRBD1 (5 bases). The CDR3 covers 12 residues. From germline, CDR1 is KGHDR and CDR2 SFDVKD. V was trimmed by 8 bases and J by 2 bases, leaving 8 bases between them. DNA of the CDR3: TGTGCCACCATCGGGGGAAACTATGGCTACACCTTC. As protein: CATIGGNYGYTF.

This rearrangement joins TRBV24-1 to TRBJ2-3; no clear D. The CDR3 loop spans 14 amino acids. The germline gives CDR1 KGHDR, CDR2 SFDVKD. The V end was cut by 4 bases, the J end by 2 bases, with 9 bases between. In nucleotides, the CDR3 is TGTGCCACCAGTGACACAGTGGACACAGATACGCAGTATTTT. Protein sequence: CATSDTVDTDTQYF.

The chain has TRBV27 and TRBJ2-5, with 11 bases aligning to TRBD1. After removal of 5 bases from V and 5 bases from J, the junction contained 7 bases not matched to a gene. The CDR3 runs to 15 residues. Germline loops: CDR1 MNHEY, CDR2 SMNVEV (reference sequence). The CDR3: CASSRAGTGGETQYF. The CDR3 DNA sequence: TGTGCCAGCAGTCGAGCCGGGACAGGGGGGGAGACCCAGTACTTC.

V gene TRBV6-1 combines with J gene TRBJ1-2, with 11 bases identical to TRBD1. Germline-derived CDR1 and CDR2 are MNHNS and SASEGT. This CDR3 is built from 17 residues. V gave up 3 bases and J gave up 6 bases; unmatched junction bases: 12. As DNA, the CDR3 is TGTGCCAGCAGTGACCATCCTTTTCGGACAGGGGGCCATGGCTACACCTTC. This codes for CASSDHPFRTGGHGYTF.

The chain combines TRBV6-2 or TRBV6-3 with TRBJ1-1, with 10 positions matching TRBD1. Germline loops: CDR1 MNHEY, CDR2 SVGEGT. The CDR3 totals 16 residues. The V and J ends lost 4 bases and 1 base, in that order; junction bases with no gene match: 6. The CDR3 spells CASSWRTGGANTEAFF. In DNA form, the CDR3 reads TGTGCCAGCAGTTGGCGGACAGGGGGTGCGAACACTGAAGCTTTCTTT.